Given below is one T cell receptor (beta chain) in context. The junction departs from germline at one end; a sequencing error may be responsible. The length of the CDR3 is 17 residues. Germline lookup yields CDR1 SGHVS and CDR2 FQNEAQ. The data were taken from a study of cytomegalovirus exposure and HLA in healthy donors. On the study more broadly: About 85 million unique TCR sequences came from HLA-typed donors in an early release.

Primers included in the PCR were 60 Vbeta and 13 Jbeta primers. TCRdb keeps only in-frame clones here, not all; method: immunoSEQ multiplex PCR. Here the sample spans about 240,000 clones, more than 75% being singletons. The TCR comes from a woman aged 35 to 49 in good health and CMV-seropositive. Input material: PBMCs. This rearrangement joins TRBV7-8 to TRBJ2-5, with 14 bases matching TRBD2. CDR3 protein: CLSRETSGGGLQETQYF. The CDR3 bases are TGCCTCTCTCGTGAGACTAGCGGGGGGGGACTCCAAGAGACCCAGTACTTC.